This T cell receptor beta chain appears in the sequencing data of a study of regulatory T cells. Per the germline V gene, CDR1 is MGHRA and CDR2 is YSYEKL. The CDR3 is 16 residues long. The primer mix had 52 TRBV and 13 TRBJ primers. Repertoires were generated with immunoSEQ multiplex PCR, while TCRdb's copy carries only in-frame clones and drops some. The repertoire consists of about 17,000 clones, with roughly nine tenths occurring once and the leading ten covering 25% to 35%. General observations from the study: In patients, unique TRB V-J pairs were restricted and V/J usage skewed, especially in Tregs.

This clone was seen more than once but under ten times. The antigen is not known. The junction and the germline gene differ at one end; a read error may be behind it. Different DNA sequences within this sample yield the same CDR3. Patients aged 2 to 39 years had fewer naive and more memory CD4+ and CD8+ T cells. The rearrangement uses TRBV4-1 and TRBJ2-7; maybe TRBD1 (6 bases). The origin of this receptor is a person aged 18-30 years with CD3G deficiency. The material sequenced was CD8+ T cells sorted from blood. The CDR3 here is CASSQLPRDTDYEQYF. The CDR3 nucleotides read TGTGCCAGCAGCCAGTTGCCCCGGGACACCGACTACGAGCAGTACTTC.